Sequencing of this T cell receptor beta chain was carried out in a study of blood T cell repertoires in COVID-19 (dated by TCRdb to the early 2020s). Broadly, across the study: Samples covering the acute and convalescent phases of COVID-19 were provided by collaborators in the United States, Italy and Spain. The prospective study material was composed of cDNA or gDNA derived from T cells, B-cell-depleted T cells, or PBMCs. Subjects who had been exposed to COVID-19, were actively infected with it, or had recovered from it provided the deeply sampled blood TCRbeta repertoires that made up the dataset. A freely available public database, intended as a resource for researchers studying the immune response to SARS-CoV-2, is where the repertoires were released. Samples came from the ongoing ImmuneRACE study (first 160 participants) plus 1,254 subjects from 6 global collaborators. Nearly every sample came with metadata listing a de-identified subject ID, COVID-19 status, age in years and sex. Where available, HLA class I and class II types were obtained from metadata supplied by the sample provider rather than from assay-based typing.

The paper as a whole reports these results and caveats: The quantity of clinical and demographic metadata differed by source and by participant and was supplied without curation.

The immunoSEQ Assay, a bias-controlled multiplex PCR, was used to amplify TCRbeta CDR3 regions from genomic DNA. The source study handled its data this way. The number of nucleated cells in each sample was estimated from the amplification of reference gene primers within the assay. To quantify the absolute abundance of each unique TCRbeta CDR3 rearrangement, sequence reads were collapsed and filtered. Productive Simpson clonality was computed per sample as the square root of Simpson's diversity index over productive rearrangements. TCRdb re-hosts the immuneACCESS table, in-frame sequences only. Its copies lack some clones; in the studies checked, an unresolved V gene accounts for under half of them, and the cause for the rest is not known. That table gives V, J and clone size, and the DNA gave D and trimming. This sample gives tens of thousands of clones in total; about 81% of them show up just once. Jointly, the top ten make up 2% to 2.5% of the sample.

Worth noting for this clone: Its antigen is still unknown. No qualities accompany the bases; no much larger clone lies one base away.

In Seattle, one collaborating source enrolled patients while the infection was active and tracked those patients longitudinally over the course of disease. The collaborating institutions used their own protocols to collect whole blood in K2EDTA tubes. For TCRbeta analysis, collaborator samples were shipped as frozen whole blood, as isolated PBMCs, or as DNA extracted from either sample type. CDR1 is given as SGHRS and CDR2 as YFSETQ, both from the germline V gene. Trimming takes 4 bases off V and 1 base off J; junction bases not matched to a gene: 14. From its cysteine to its phenylalanine, the CDR3 spans 18 amino acids. CDR3 DNA only is kept here, 54 bases in frame from base 1.

The receptor was derived from an older woman with COVID-19, enrolled during active disease. Sequenced material: peripheral blood. The chain employs TRBV5-1 and TRBJ2-5; 9 bases in between match TRBD2. The base sequence is TGCGCCAGCAGCGCGATGGACAGTAGCGGGGGATTCCAAGAGACCCAGTACTTC. Its protein is CASSAMDSSGGFQETQYF.